A single sample is the source of the 21 T cell receptor beta chains below, sequenced in a study of regulatory T cells in long-lasting Graves disease. Time point here: persistent/refractory GD, antithyroid drugs over 5 years with positive TRAb. PBMCs provided the RNA from which the TCR library was made. According to the study, TCR beta libraries were built with iRepertoire HTBI primers and CDR3-region Arm-PCR. One entry per CDR3 protein results from TCRdb running MiXCR on the multiplex PCR reads. The top ten clones hold roughly 40% of a sample with about 660,000 distinct CDR3 sequences, around 30% of them seen once. The source material was peripheral blood mononuclear cells (PBMCs), sampled when the disease was refractory, from a patient treated with antithyroid drugs. The receptors were sampled from a female donor with Graves disease.

This clonotype was counted at least ten times. This chain uses TRBV12-3 or TRBV12-4 with TRBJ1-2; D is perhaps TRBD1 (5 bases). Trimming took off 8 bases at V and 2 bases at J, with 15 bases between the two ends. CDR3 length: 14 amino acids. CDR3 sequence reads: CASGDSPPNYGYTF. The DNA of the CDR3 is TGTGCCAGCGGAGACAGCCCCCCCAACTATGGCTACACCTTC.

This clonotype was counted only a few times. The chain carries TRBV7-2 and TRBJ1-6, with TRBD1 as a possible D gene (5 bases). CDR3 length: 15 amino acids. Looked up from germline, CDR1 is SGHTA and CDR2 is FQGNSA. V was shortened by 5 bases and J by 8 bases, with 16 bases between the two germline ends. The CDR3 protein is CASSTFDGGDSPLHF. CDR3 in DNA: TGTGCCAGCAGCACCTTCGACGGGGGGGATTCACCCCTCCACTTT. The full variable domain, rest sourced from reference TRBV7-2 and TRBJ1-6, is GAGVSQSPSNKVTEKGKDVELRCDPISGHTALYWYRQSLGQGLEFLIYFQGNSAPDKSGLPSDRFSAERTGGSVSTLTIQRTQQEDSAVYLCASSTFDGGDSPLHFGNGTRLTVT.

This clonotype has more than one count but fewer than ten. The chain is built from TRBV20-1 and TRBJ1-4; D is possibly TRBD1 (5 bases). The V and J ends lost 5 bases and 5 bases respectively, with 27 bases between them. In germline, CDR1 is DFQATT, CDR2 SNEGSKA (reference sequence). There are 18 residues in the CDR3. The CDR3 DNA is TGCAGTGCTTCGTCAGGGTTTTCACCGATATTAAAAAATGAAAAACTGTTTTTT. Translation gives CSASSGFSPILKNEKLFF.

The chain carries TRBV19 and TRBJ1-4; TRBD1 matches at 11 bases. The CDR3 is 14 amino acids. V was pared by 10 bases and J by 7 bases, with 8 bases of the junction left unmatched. The V gene's germline CDR1 is LNHDA and CDR2 SQIVND (reference sequence). In nucleotides, the CDR3 is TGTGCCACCCGTTGGGGGACAGGGGGTGAAAAACTGTTTTTT. Its translation is CATRWGTGGEKLFF. The full variable domain, rest sourced from reference TRBV19 and TRBJ1-4, is DGGITQSPKYLFRKEGQNVTLSCEQNLNHDAMYWYRQDPGQGLRLIYYSQIVNDFQKGDIAEGYSVSREKKESFPLTVTSAQKNPTAFYLCATRWGTGGEKLFFGSGTQLSVL.

This chain uses TRBV29-1 with TRBJ2-1, with no clear D. The ends were cut back, 0 bases at V and 8 bases at J, with 14 bases in the middle. This CDR3 spans 14 amino acids. Germline V gives CDR1 SQVTM, CDR2 ANQGSEA. In nucleotides, the CDR3 is TGCAGCGTTGAAGATCGAGAGACGTACGATGAGCAGTTCTTC. It is translated as CSVEDRETYDEQFF.

This clonotype has at least ten counts. V usage is TRBV2 and J usage is TRBJ1-5; tentatively, D is TRBD1 (5 bases). The CDR3 runs to 15 residues. CDR1 is SNHLY and CDR2 is FYNNEI in the germline V gene. V lost 3 bases and J lost 1, with 10 bases in between. This CDR3 reads CASSDPGPSNQPQHF. DNA of the CDR3: TGTGCCAGCAGTGACCCGGGACCCAGCAATCAGCCCCAGCATTTT.

This clonotype has more than one count but fewer than ten. The chain joins TRBV28 to TRBJ1-1; possibly TRBD1 for D (6 bases). Germline loops: CDR1 MDHEN, CDR2 SYDVKM. V dropped 6 bases and J dropped 1 base, with 18 bases sitting between them. The CDR3 runs to 16 residues. CDR3 region: CASSLPGGAPNTEAFF. CDR3 nucleotides: TGTGCCAGCAGCCTCCCTGGGGGGGCCCCGAACACTGAAGCTTTCTTT.

This chain links TRBV5-1 with TRBJ2-7; D possibly corresponds to TRBD2 (5 bases). CDR1 is SGHRS and CDR2 is YFSETQ in the germline V gene. The CDR3 runs to 15 residues. Trimming took 6 bases from V and 3 from J, leaving 19 bases between them. The CDR3 reads CASTANEVGLYEQYF. The CDR3 coding sequence is TGCGCCAGCACGGCCAACGAAGTCGGACTCTACGAGCAGTACTTC.

This clonotype was found many times. This chain connects TRBV29-1 to TRBJ1-2, with D unclear. This CDR3 is built from 14 residues. Germline V gene lookup returns CDR1 SQVTM and CDR2 ANQGSEA. V lost 3 bases and J lost 7, with 18 bases in between. The DNA of the CDR3 is TGCAGCGTTGATGTAGGGCCGGGAACGGGTGGCTACACCTTC. Its protein is CSVDVGPGTGGYTF.

A few counts support this clonotype. V usage is TRBV6-1 and J usage is TRBJ1-1; tentatively, D is TRBD1 (5 bases). CDR1 MNHNS and CDR2 SASEGT come from the germline V gene. The CDR3 spans 16 residues. With 6 bases removed from V and 2 bases from J, the gap between germline ends came to 19 bases. The CDR3 bases are TGTGCCAGCAGAAATGCAGTGCGGGACCGCAACACTGAAGCTTTCTTT. The encoded protein is CASRNAVRDRNTEAFF.

This clonotype was found a few times. J is TRBJ1-1 and V is TRBV19; maybe TRBD1 (5 bases). In germline, CDR1 is LNHDA, CDR2 SQIVND (reference sequence). CDR3 length: 14 amino acids. Trimming pared 5 bases from V and 4 bases from J, leaving 14 bases between. The CDR3 DNA follows: TGTGCCAGTAGTGTCTTGGGGGGGGGCACTGAAGCTTTCTTT. Protein: CASSVLGGGTEAFF.

Comment on this clonotype: This may stem from a read error, because a much larger clone lies one nucleotide away. The chain combines TRBV10-3 with TRBJ1-1, with D maybe TRBD1 (5 bases). Per germline, CDR1 ENHRY and CDR2 SYGVKD. Trimming took 6 bases from V and 4 from J, leaving 21 bases between them. CDR3 length equals 16 residues. CDR3 sequence (DNA): TGTGCCATCAGCGCTATGGAGGGTGGGACGAGCACTGAAGCTTTCTTT. Translation: CAISAMEGGTSTEAFF.

This clonotype was recorded a few times. The genes are TRBV12-3 or TRBV12-4 and TRBJ1-1, with D tentatively TRBD1 (6 bases). V lost 3 bases to trimming and J lost 10 bases, with 15 bases between them. This CDR3 comprises 13 residues. The chain's CDR3 is CASSFSGAGGAFF. The CDR3 nucleotides are TGTGCCAGCAGTTTTTCAGGGGCGGGGGGAGCTTTCTTT.

Worth noting for this clonotype: A much larger clone lies one base from this, so it may be a read error. The chain couples TRBV2 to TRBJ1-3; weak D call: TRBD1 (6 bases). In germline, CDR1 is SNHLY, CDR2 FYNNEI. Trimming removed 6 bases from V and 2 bases from J, with 11 bases in between. The CDR3 extends over 14 amino acids. The CDR3 region has the DNA TGTGCCAGCAGCCAGGGGTCCCCTGGAAACACCATATATTTT. Amino acid sequence: CASSQGSPGNTIYF.

The rearrangement uses TRBV28 and TRBJ1-1; D is perhaps TRBD1 (5 bases). The CDR3 totals 14 residues. The germline CDR1 and CDR2 sequences are MDHEN and SYDVKM. Trimming removed 3 bases from V and 5 bases from J, with 13 bases in between. This CDR3 reads CASSFMQGGTEAFF. CDR3 coding DNA: TGTGCCAGCAGTTTCATGCAGGGCGGGACTGAAGCTTTCTTT.

This clonotype occurred a few times. The chain employs TRBV2 and TRBJ1-4; D remains unclear. Germline values: CDR1 SNHLY, CDR2 FYNNEI. The CDR3 extends over 18 amino acids. The V and J ends lost 8 bases and 2 bases respectively, with 24 bases between them. CDR3: CASSVPTSEFHTNEKLFF. DNA for the CDR3: TGTGCCAGCTCGGTACCGACGTCTGAGTTCCATACTAATGAAAAACTGTTTTTT. The full variable domain, in which reference TRBV2 and TRBJ1-4 provide the parts outside the CDR3, is EPEVTQTPSHQVTQMGQEVILRCVPISNHLYFYWYRQILGQKVEFLVSFYNNEISEKSEIFDDQFSVERPDGSNFTLKIRSTKLEDSAMYFCASSVPTSEFHTNEKLFFGSGTQLSVL.

The chain combines TRBV20-1 with TRBJ2-1; 7 bases agree with TRBD2. The junction had 5 bases not matched to a gene; V was cut back by 2 bases and J by 1 base. The CDR3 extends over 15 amino acids. The germline V gene has CDR1 DFQATT and CDR2 SNEGSKA (reference sequence). The CDR3 DNA sequence: TGCAGTGCTAGAATCCCCGGGGGGTCCTACAATGAGCAGTTCTTC. Translated, it gives CSARIPGGSYNEQFF.

To note about this clonotype: A much larger clone differs from this one at a single base, so this may be a read error. The V call is TRBV9, the J call TRBJ1-1, with 8 nucleotides matching TRBD1. The CDR3 contains 16 residues. Unmatched junction bases numbered 9, after V lost 0 bases and J lost 5 bases. CDR1 and CDR2 (germline): SGDLS, YYNGEE. The CDR3 sequence is CASSVGSRDRTTEAFF. In DNA, the CDR3 is TGTGCCAGCAGCGTAGGGTCTCGGGACAGGACGACTGAAGCTTTCTTT.

The V and J genes are TRBV13 and TRBJ2-5, with 11 bases matching TRBD1. Trimming cost V 4 bases and J 4 bases; bases outside gene matches: 5. Germline-derived CDR1 and CDR2 are PRHDT and FYEKMQ (reference sequence). The CDR3 has 15 amino acids. CDR3 nucleotide sequence: TGTGCCAGCAGCTGGCGGACAGGGGGCTTAGAGACCCAGTACTTC. It encodes CASSWRTGGLETQYF.

V and J are TRBV6-5 and TRBJ2-1, with D uncertain. The CDR3 has 11 residues. The germline CDR1 and CDR2 sequences are MNHEY and SVGAGI. Trimming pared 0 bases from V and 6 bases from J, leaving 0 bases between. For the CDR3, the DNA is TGTGCCAGCAGTTACTCCAATGAGCAGTTCTTC. It encodes CASSYSNEQFF.

This clonotype was observed a few times. V gene TRBV6-1 combines with J gene TRBJ2-7; D is unresolved. Trimming removed 1 base from V and 4 bases from J, with 8 bases in between. CDR1 and CDR2 (germline): MNHNS, SASEGT. This CDR3 contains 13 residues. The CDR3 region is CASSEVLGYEQYF. DNA of the CDR3: TGTGCCAGCAGTGAAGTGCTGGGTTACGAGCAGTACTTC.